The next 15 T cell receptor beta chains were all read from a single sample in a study of T cells after yellow fever vaccination. In TCRdb, the 5' RACE reads were re-called with MiXCR into one record per CDR3 protein. The table includes hundreds of thousands of distinct CDR3 sequences, 3% to 4.5% detected once. The sample in question was PBMCs, obtained on the day of the yellow fever booster vaccination. The receptors come from a man aged 18 to 30 who received the YFV17D yellow fever vaccine.

This clonotype was detected ten times or more. This chain joins TRBV29-1 and TRBJ1-2, with TRBD1 as a possible D gene (6 bases). Trimming removed 1 base at V and 5 bases at J, with 8 bases between. The CDR3 is 12 residues long. Germline CDR1 reads SQVTM; CDR2 reads ANQGSEA. The CDR3 loop is CSVEGQGYGYTF. CDR3 bases: TGCAGCGTTGAAGGGCAGGGGTATGGCTACACCTTC.

In its sample, this clonotype was seen a few times. The chain recombines TRBV19 with TRBJ1-6, with a possible D match to TRBD1 (5 bases). Trimming left V 3 bases short and J 5 bases short, with 14 bases between. This CDR3 contains 16 residues. Germline V gene sequence: CDR1 LNHDA, CDR2 SQIVND (reference sequence). The CDR3 nucleotides read TGTGCCAGTAGTATCCTTCCGGGACCGAATAATTCACCCCTCCACTTT. Its protein product is CASSILPGPNNSPLHF.

Only a few counts were recorded for this clonotype. This rearrangement joins TRBV6-5 to TRBJ1-1, with 9 bases identical to TRBD1. The CDR3 is 14 residues long. V lost 2 bases and J lost 10; bases outside the gene matches: 8. Germline values: CDR1 MNHEY, CDR2 SVGAGI. The CDR3 DNA is TGTGCCAGCAGTTACGTCGGGACAGGGCACGTAGCTTTCTTT. It encodes CASSYVGTGHVAFF.

This clonotype was found many times. V is TRBV6-5 and J is TRBJ2-6, with D unclear. Per germline, CDR1 MNHEY and CDR2 SVGAGI. The CDR3 consists of 15 residues. V gave up 0 bases and J gave up 0 bases, with 3 bases separating them. CDR3 residues: CASSYSGSGANVLTF. CDR3 DNA sequence: TGTGCCAGCAGTTACTCCGGCTCTGGGGCCAACGTCCTGACTTTC.

This clonotype came up a few times. The chain has TRBV7-3 and TRBJ2-7; 7 positions match TRBD1. The J segment lost 6 bases and the V segment lost 5 bases, leaving 10 bases of the junction unmatched. Germline assignment: CDR1 SGHTA and CDR2 FQGTGA. The CDR3 length is 14 residues. This CDR3 is CASSPTRDSREQYV. In nucleotides, the CDR3 is TGTGCCAGCAGCCCCACAAGGGACAGCCGCGAGCAGTACGTC.

This clonotype was seen ten or more times. The genes are TRBV20-1 and TRBJ1-6; D remains unclear. Between the trimmed V and J ends, which lost 2 bases and 7 bases, there was a span of 12 bases. The CDR3 is made up of 14 amino acids. In germline, CDR1 is DFQATT, CDR2 SNEGSKA (reference sequence). The CDR3: CSARYGVRNSPLHF. The CDR3 DNA follows: TGCAGTGCTAGATACGGGGTGCGAAATTCACCCCTCCACTTT.

This clonotype showed up just a few times. The genes are TRBV4-3 and TRBJ2-5; 8 bases are a match to TRBD2. CDR1 and CDR2 from the germline V gene are LGHNA and YSLEER. The CDR3 covers 17 residues. After removal of 4 bases from V and 2 bases from J, the junction contained 12 bases not matched to a gene. This CDR3 reads CASSLFGPGGLQETQYF. CDR3 sequence (DNA): TGCGCCAGCAGCCTATTCGGACCGGGGGGGCTACAAGAGACCCAGTACTTC.

The sample holds a few counts of this clonotype. In this CDR3 the conserved last residue, phenylalanine or tryptophan, is missing, so a read error is likely. The DNA is left out, because the CDR3 cannot be placed on it with certainty; the CDR3 is given as TCRdb lists it. The V call is TRBV7-2, the J call TRBJ1-2; no check of the table's D call, TRBD1, against the DNA was made. Germline loops: CDR1 SGHTA, CDR2 FQGNSA. The CDR3 has 13 residues if both end residues are counted. CDR3 loop: CASSQDRGDPIRG.

Many counts were recorded for this clonotype. The genes are TRBV6-5 and TRBJ2-3; D unresolved. In germline, CDR1 is MNHEY, CDR2 SVGAGI. The CDR3 totals 15 residues. Trimming took 0 bases from V and 4 from J, leaving 11 bases between them. The CDR3 loop is CASSYSMSKADTQYF. In DNA, the CDR3 is TGTGCCAGCAGTTACTCGATGTCTAAGGCAGATACGCAGTATTTT.

The chain recombines TRBV6-6 with TRBJ2-5; 7 nucleotides match TRBD2. Looked up from germline, CDR1 is MNHNY and CDR2 is SVGAGI (reference sequence). Germline trimming cut 2 bases from V and 7 bases from J; bases unmatched to any gene: 7. The CDR3 extends over 14 amino acids. The CDR3 coding sequence is TGTGCCAGCAGTTACAGAGGGGAGGGGAGGACCCAGTACTTC. Translating it yields CASSYRGEGRTQYF.

The rearrangement links TRBV14 to TRBJ2-5, with D perhaps TRBD2 (5 bases). CDR1 SGHDN and CDR2 FVKESK come from the germline V gene. V shed 4 bases and J shed 2 bases, with 14 bases lying between them. The CDR3 extends over 15 amino acids. As DNA, the CDR3 is TGTGCCAGCAGCCCCCTCTGGACTGGACAAGAGACCCAGTACTTC. As protein: CASSPLWTGQETQYF.

This clonotype was counted a few times. The chain employs TRBV6-1 and TRBJ1-6; D remains unclear. The CDR3 extends over 15 amino acids. Per the germline V gene, CDR1 is MNHNS and CDR2 is SASEGT. V was clipped by 2 bases and J by 7 bases, with 12 bases between them. CDR3 loop: CASSERLRTNSPLHF. In DNA, the CDR3 is TGTGCCAGCAGTGAAAGACTGAGGACCAATTCACCCCTCCACTTT.

This clonotype was seen at least ten times. The rearrangement uses TRBV5-1 and TRBJ2-7; a weak D match, TRBD2 (5 bases). Trimming stripped 5 bases from V and 4 bases from J, with 19 bases between. The CDR3 is made up of 15 amino acids. Germline V gives CDR1 SGHRS, CDR2 YFSETQ. This chain's CDR3 is CASRFLRGENYEQYF. The CDR3 DNA is TGCGCCAGCAGATTCCTCCGGGGAGAGAATTACGAGCAGTACTTC.

This clonotype was detected only a few times. V usage is TRBV5-1 and J usage is TRBJ1-4; 7 bases match TRBD1. The CDR3 has 14 amino acids. The J segment lost 5 bases and the V segment lost 4 bases, leaving 5 bases of the junction unmatched. From germline, CDR1 is SGHRS and CDR2 YFSETQ. This CDR3 is CASSRDSPNEKLFF. The CDR3 region has the DNA TGCGCCAGCAGCCGGGACAGCCCCAATGAAAAACTGTTTTTT. Full variable domain (remainder filled in from reference TRBV5-1 and TRBJ1-4): KAGVTQTPRYLIKTRGQQVTLSCSPISGHRSVSWYQQTPGQGLQFLFEYFSETQRNKGNFPGRFSGRQFSNSRSEMNVSTLELGDSALYLCASSRDSPNEKLFFGSGTQLSVL.

This chain connects TRBV6-5 to TRBJ2-4; D may match TRBD1 or TRBD2 (6 bases each). The germline V and J ends were trimmed by 2 bases and 0 bases, with 14 bases remaining between them. Germline loops: CDR1 MNHEY, CDR2 SVGAGI. This CDR3 has 17 residues. The CDR3 is CASSYRAGHLAKNIQYF. CDR3 in DNA: TGTGCCAGCAGTTACCGGGCGGGACACTTAGCCAAAAACATTCAGTACTTC.